Following are 10 T cell receptor beta chains from one sample sequenced in a study of blood T cell repertoires in COVID-19. Only in-frame clones appear in the TCRdb table, and some are missing; sequencing was by immunoSEQ multiplex PCR. The sample lists roughly 180,000 clones, 84% occurring once. Sequenced sample: peripheral blood. The origin of the receptors is a man aged 40-49 years who had recovered from COVID-19.

This chain joins TRBV5-1 and TRBJ2-5; tentatively, D is TRBD2 (6 bases). Germline loops: CDR1 SGHRS, CDR2 YFSETQ. CDR3 size: 15 residues. The ends were cut back, 4 bases at V and 5 bases at J, with 18 bases in the middle. In DNA form, the CDR3 reads TGCGCCAGCAGCCCATACCAAACCCGGGGGGAGACCCAGTACTTC. This gives the protein CASSPYQTRGETQYF. The complete variable domain, with remaining parts taken from reference TRBV5-1 and TRBJ2-5, reads KAGVTQTPRYLIKTRGQQVTLSCSPISGHRSVSWYQQTPGQGLQFLFEYFSETQRNKGNFPGRFSGRQFSNSRSEMNVSTLELGDSALYLCASSPYQTRGETQYFGPGTRLLVL.

This sequence joins TRBV29-1 and TRBJ2-3, with 9 bases that match TRBD2. CDR3 length: 14 amino acids. The germline gives CDR1 SQVTM, CDR2 ANQGSEA. With V trimmed by 3 bases and J by 4 bases, 5 bases remained unmatched. CDR3 sequence reads: CSVDSGRFPDTQYF. CDR3 DNA sequence: TGCAGCGTTGACAGCGGGAGGTTCCCAGATACGCAGTATTTT.

The V gene is TRBV7-2, the J gene TRBJ2-1, with 10 bases matching TRBD2. Germline values: CDR1 SGHTA, CDR2 FQGNSA. The CDR3 is 15 residues long. The ends lost 5 bases at V and 6 bases at J; junction bases unmatched: 7. CDR3 sequence (DNA): TGTGCCAGCAGCCTCGCTAGCGGGGGCCTCAATGAGCAGTTCTTC. Protein product: CASSLASGGLNEQFF.

This chain joins TRBV5-5 and TRBJ2-7; unclear D gene. CDR3 size: 14 residues. The germline V and J ends were trimmed by 0 bases and 0 bases, with 7 bases remaining between them. CDR1 and CDR2 (germline): SGHKS, YYEKEE (reference sequence). CDR3 sequence reads: CASSLGLSSYEQYF. The CDR3 region has the DNA TGTGCCAGCAGCTTGGGACTGAGCTCCTACGAGCAGTACTTC. The full variable domain, rest sourced from reference TRBV5-5 and TRBJ2-7, is DAGVTQSPTHLIKTRGQQVTLRCSPISGHKSVSWYQQVLGQGPQFIFQYYEKEERGRGNFPDRFSARQFPNYSSELNVNALLLGDSALYLCASSLGLSSYEQYFGPGTRLTVT.

J is TRBJ2-7 and V is TRBV5-5; 7 bases map to TRBD1. CDR3 length equals 14 residues. V shed 4 bases and J 5 bases; nucleotides not matched to a gene: 9. Germline loops: CDR1 SGHKS, CDR2 YYEKEE (reference sequence). The CDR3 loop reads CASSPDRSIDEQYF. The CDR3, as DNA: TGTGCCAGCAGCCCGGACAGGTCTATCGACGAGCAGTACTTC.

Only one count was recorded for this clone. The rearrangement links TRBV29-1 to TRBJ1-1, with D uncertain. CDR1 and CDR2 from the germline V gene are SQVTM and ANQGSEA. With 3 bases removed from V and 5 bases from J, the gap between germline ends came to 7 bases. The CDR3 runs to 11 residues. Here the CDR3 reads CSVEAGTEAFF. The CDR3 region has the DNA TGCAGCGTTGAGGCGGGAACTGAAGCTTTCTTT. The full variable domain, its missing parts supplied by reference TRBV29-1 and TRBJ1-1, is SAVISQKPSRDICQRGTSLTIQCQVDSQVTMMFWYRQQPGQSLTLIATANQGSEATYESGFVIDKFPISRPNLTFSTLTVSNMSPEDSSIYLCSVEAGTEAFFGQGTRLTVV.

The chain couples TRBV7-2 to TRBJ2-3, with a possible D match to TRBD1 (5 bases). Germline V gives CDR1 SGHTA, CDR2 FQGNSA. The CDR3 is 13 amino acids. The ends were cut back, 8 bases at V and 4 bases at J, with 13 bases in the middle. Here the CDR3 reads CASAETGPDTQYF. In DNA, the CDR3 is TGTGCCAGCGCGGAAACAGGCCCAGATACGCAGTATTTT. Drawing the rest from reference TRBV7-2 and TRBJ2-3, the complete variable domain is GAGVSQSPSNKVTEKGKDVELRCDPISGHTALYWYRQSLGQGLEFLIYFQGNSAPDKSGLPSDRFSAERTGGSVSTLTIQRTQQEDSAVYLCASAETGPDTQYFGPGTRLTVL.

This clone was picked up one time. The rearrangement joins TRBV28 to TRBJ2-1; TRBD2 aligns across 9 bases. J was trimmed by 6 bases and V by 2 bases; bases with no gene match: 5. This CDR3 is built from 15 residues. Per the germline V gene, CDR1 is MDHEN and CDR2 is SYDVKM. CDR3 DNA sequence: TGTGCCAGCAGTTTAGGCGGGAGGGCCGGCAATGAGCAGTTCTTC. It encodes CASSLGGRAGNEQFF.

This chain joins TRBV5-4 and TRBJ2-1; 7 nucleotides match TRBD1. The junction had 9 bases not matched to a gene; V was cut back by 4 bases and J by 5 bases. The CDR3 spans 15 residues. Per germline, CDR1 SGHNT and CDR2 YYREEE (reference sequence). CDR3 DNA: TGTGCCAGCAGCCAGCAGGGGGTCACTAACAATGAGCAGTTCTTC. It encodes CASSQQGVTNNEQFF.

This chain joins TRBV30 and TRBJ1-3; D unclear. Germline values: CDR1 GTSNPN, CDR2 SVGIG (reference sequence). This CDR3 has 14 amino acids. With 3 bases removed from V and 2 bases from J, the gap between germline ends came to 11 bases. CDR3 region: CAWSTSGTGNTIYF. The CDR3, as DNA: TGTGCCTGGAGCACGTCAGGTACTGGAAACACCATATATTTT.